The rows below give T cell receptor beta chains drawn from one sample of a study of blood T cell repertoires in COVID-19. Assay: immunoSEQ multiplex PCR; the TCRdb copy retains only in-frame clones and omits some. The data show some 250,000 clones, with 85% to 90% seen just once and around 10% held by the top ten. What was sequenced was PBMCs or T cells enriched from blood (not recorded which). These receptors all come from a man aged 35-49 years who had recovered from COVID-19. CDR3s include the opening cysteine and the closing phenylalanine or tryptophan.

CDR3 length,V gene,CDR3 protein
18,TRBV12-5,CASGFSTGGLGAQETQYF
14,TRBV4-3,CASSQGRDTGELFF
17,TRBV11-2,CASSPGQGLILTDTQYF
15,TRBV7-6,CASSLAGASYNEQFF
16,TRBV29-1,CSVRRQGGSRSTEAFF
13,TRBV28,CASRTGGAGELFF
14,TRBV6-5,CASRPRDRVQPQHF
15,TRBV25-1,CASSEWGDRVDEQFF
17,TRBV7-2,CASSLGLAGGPTDTQYF
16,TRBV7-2,CASSRSSTEYNSPLHF
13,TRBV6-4,CASSAQVNTEAFF
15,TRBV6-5,CASSYSGQGPSPLHF
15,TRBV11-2,CASSLDGHFGNTIYF
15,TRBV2,CASSVTGSHRNEQFF
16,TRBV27,CASSPTMGGRTYEQYF